This TCR beta chain derives from a study of PD-1 blockade in mismatch repair-deficient tumors (dated by TCRdb to 2016 to 2017). Some background on the complete study: Between September 2013 and September 2016, 80 to 90 consecutive patients with about 11 mismatch repair-deficient cancer types, all previously treated and progressing, were enrolled in the trial. Tumor-associated T cell clones in the peripheral blood of patients responding to PD-1 blockade were tracked using deep sequencing of TCR CDR3 regions.

For each enrolled patient, mismatch repair deficiency was established using either polymerase chain reaction or immunohistochemistry. TCR sequencing was performed for a few patients who responded to pembrolizumab therapy. The phase II trial prospectively tested pembrolizumab PD-1 blockade in advanced mismatch repair-deficient cancers regardless of tissue of origin. Peripheral blood T cell samples were serially collected before and at multiple times after PD-1 blockade was started. Blood sampling time points were reported as weeks after the first dose of pembrolizumab. The germline V gene specifies SNHLY as CDR1 and FYNNEI as CDR2. There are 13 amino acids in the CDR3, from cysteine to phenylalanine inclusive. Here the CDR3 DNA is all that survives: 39 bases in frame from base 1. At the junction V is shortened by 6 bases and J by 4 bases, with 12 bases in between. Libraries came from the immunoSEQ multiplex PCR assay. TCRdb holds this immuneACCESS table with in-frame rearrangements only. Some clones are missing; in checked studies, unresolved V genes explain under half, and the rest has no known cause. Within this sample are over 15,000 clones, with roughly 84% of them counted one time only. 3.4% of the sample goes to the ten largest clones.

What the work shows at the level of the full study, not this receptor alone: Rapid expansion after pembrolizumab followed by contraction, generally before radiologic responses, was shown by tumor-resident clones, which were often undetectable in blood before treatment.

As regards this clone: Its antigen remains unidentified. Within one base of it there is no much larger clone, and no base qualities were kept.

The sequence derives from an adult with mismatch repair-deficient cancer. This specimen was PBMCs, taken 4 weeks after starting pembrolizumab. The V and J genes are TRBV2 and TRBJ2-5, with an unclear D gene assignment. Here the CDR3 is given as CASRRGFLETQYF. The sequenced DNA is TGTGCCAGCAGGAGAGGCTTCTTAGAGACCCAGTACTTC.